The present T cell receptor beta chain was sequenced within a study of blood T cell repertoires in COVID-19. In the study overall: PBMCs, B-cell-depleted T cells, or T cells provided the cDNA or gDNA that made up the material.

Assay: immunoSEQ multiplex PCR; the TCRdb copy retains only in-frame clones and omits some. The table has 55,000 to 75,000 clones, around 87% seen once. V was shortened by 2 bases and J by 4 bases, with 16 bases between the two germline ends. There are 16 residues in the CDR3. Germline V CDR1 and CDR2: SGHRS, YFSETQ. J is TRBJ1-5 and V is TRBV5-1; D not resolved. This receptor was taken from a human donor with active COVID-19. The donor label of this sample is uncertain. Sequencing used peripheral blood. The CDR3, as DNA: TGCGCCAGCAGCTTAGGCCCATTGGGAGGGAATCAGCCCCAGCATTTT. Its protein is CASSLGPLGGNQPQHF.